This passage covers 31 T cell receptor beta chains from one sample sequenced in a study of tumor-infiltrating lymphocytes in primary liver carcinoma. The researchers produced TCR beta cDNA from roughly 500 ng total RNA with a constant-region primer. Three nested multiplex PCR rounds of slightly modified ARM-PCR generated TCR beta libraries. Researchers ran the first two PCR rounds for ten to eleven cycles each with TRBV1-TRBV30 forward primers and a C-beta reverse primer. TCRdb re-called the multiplex PCR reads with MiXCR, one entry per CDR3 protein. The table lists about 320,000 distinct CDR3 sequences, 65% of them singletons. Unsorted whole blood supplied the RNA, and germline DNA was extracted too. The sequenced sample was peripheral blood. These receptors were obtained from a man aged 40-49 years with primary liver carcinoma and hepatitis B virus infection.

The chain couples TRBV6-1 to TRBJ2-3, with 7 bases that match TRBD1. Germline V lookup: CDR1 MNHNS, CDR2 SASEGT. The V segment lost 6 bases and the J segment 2 bases; nucleotides outside the gene matches: 14. The CDR3 is 17 residues long. Written as DNA, the CDR3 is TGTGCCAGCAGCAGACAGGGACGCTCGGAATTCACAGATACGCAGTATTTT. As protein: CASSRQGRSEFTDTQYF.

Comments on this clonotype: One junction end does not reproduce the germline sequence, and a read error may be involved. The chain combines TRBV6-2 or TRBV6-3 with TRBJ1-1, with 8 positions matching TRBD1. This CDR3 has 14 residues. The V gene's germline CDR1 is MNHEY and CDR2 SVGEGT. CDR3 coding DNA: TGTGCCCGCAGTCCTCCCACAGGGGGGAATGACGCTTTCTTT. It is translated as CARSPPTGGNDAFF.

Worth noting for this clonotype: A far larger clone differs by one base, so this is likely a read error. The chain couples TRBV4-1 to TRBJ2-7, with D possibly TRBD1 on 5 matching bases. Germline lookup yields CDR1 MGHRA and CDR2 YSYEKL. CDR3 size: 12 residues. CDR3 nucleotide sequence: TGCGCCAGCAGCCAAGGGGGCTACGATCAGTACTTC. It codes for CASSQGGYDQYF.

A note on this clonotype: A read error may be the cause here, since a much bigger clone is one base away. V and J are TRBV6-1 and TRBJ2-3; 7 bases agree with TRBD2. Per germline, CDR1 MNHNS and CDR2 SASEGT. The CDR3 has 14 residues. V dropped 10 bases and J dropped 2; count of bases not matched to a gene: 9. In DNA, the CDR3 is TGTGCCAACAGACAAGCGGGGTTCACAGATACGCAGTATTTT. This encodes CANRQAGFTDTQYF.

The rearrangement uses TRBV30 and TRBJ2-4; TRBD1 might be the D (6 bases). Per germline, CDR1 GTSNPN and CDR2 SVGIG (reference sequence). This CDR3 region has 16 residues. The V gene lost 0 bases and the J gene lost 0 bases, with 12 bases spanning the gap. Here the CDR3 DNA reads TGTGCCTGGAGTGTACGGACAGTCCTAGCCAAAAACATTCAGTACTTC. Protein: CAWSVRTVLAKNIQYF.

About this clonotype: A junction boundary mismatches the germline segment, possibly from a read error. V is TRBV30 and J is TRBJ2-1; D is possibly TRBD2 (6 bases). The CDR3 totals 17 residues. Germline V lookup: CDR1 GTSNPN, CDR2 SVGIG (reference sequence). The CDR3 DNA sequence: TGTGTCTGGAGTCCAGGGCTAGCGACAATTGGGGACAATGAGCAGTTCTTC. Translation gives CVWSPGLATIGDNEQFF.

About this clonotype itself: A read error may produce the germline difference seen at one junction end. This sequence joins TRBV11-2 and TRBJ1-1; D is perhaps TRBD1 (5 bases). This CDR3 is 15 amino acids long. Germline CDR1 and CDR2: SGHAT and FQNNGV. This CDR3 is CANSLDSAGNIEAFF. CDR3 nucleotides: TGTGCCAACAGCTTAGATTCGGCAGGGAACATTGAAGCTTTCTTT.

This clonotype has more than one count but fewer than ten. This rearrangement joins TRBV7-9 to TRBJ2-1; D is uncertain. The V gene lost 3 bases and the J gene lost 13 bases, with 13 bases spanning the gap. The CDR3 runs 12 residues. Germline CDR1 SEHNR, CDR2 FQNEAQ (reference sequence). CDR3 sequence reads: CASSFLIGSQFF. DNA for the CDR3: TGTGCCAGCAGCTTTCTTATCGGCTCTCAGTTCTTC.

About this clonotype: A much larger clone lies one base from this, so it may be a read error. The rearrangement links TRBV6-6 to TRBJ2-5; no clear D gene. The CDR3 sequence is 13 residues long. V lost 7 bases, J lost 1 base, and 10 bases lay in between. Germline CDR1 MNHNY, CDR2 SVGAGI (reference sequence). In DNA form, the CDR3 reads TGTGCCAGCACGGACCTGCCCCAAGAGACCCAGTACTTC. The encoded protein is CASTDLPQETQYF.

This clonotype was counted many times. The V and J genes are TRBV6-5 and TRBJ1-1; 9 bases line up with TRBD1. J gave up 4 bases and V 4 bases, and 4 bases lay outside the gene matches. The CDR3 runs 14 residues. CDR1 and CDR2 (germline): MNHEY, SVGAGI. The CDR3 sequence is CASSSRDRVTEAFF. The CDR3 region has the DNA TGTGCCAGCAGTTCGCGGGACAGGGTCACTGAAGCTTTCTTT.

About this clonotype: A single base separates this from a much larger clone, so it may be a read error. This sequence joins TRBV29-1 and TRBJ2-1, with 7 bases lining up with TRBD2. Germline CDR1 is SQVTM and CDR2 is ANQGSEA. The CDR3 runs 15 residues. The V segment lost 7 bases and the J segment 6 bases; nucleotides outside the gene matches: 15. CDR3 in amino acids: CSDVGGDISINEQFF. The DNA of the CDR3 is TGCAGCGATGTGGGGGGGGATATTTCTATCAATGAGCAGTTCTTC.

In the case of this clonotype: Possible read error: a much larger clone is one base away. The chain couples TRBV12-3 or TRBV12-4 to TRBJ1-1; perhaps TRBD1 as D (6 bases). Between the trimmed V and J ends, which lost 5 bases and 1 base, there was a span of 8 bases. The CDR3 sequence is 13 residues long. In DNA form, the CDR3 reads TGTGCCAGCAGTCGGACAGAGAACACTGAAGCTTTCTTT. Its protein product is CASSRTENTEAFF.

Comments on this clonotype: A read error is likely, as this CDR3 ends without the conserved phenylalanine or tryptophan. The genes are TRBV12-3 or TRBV12-4 and TRBJ1-1; D gene unclear. The CDR3 covers 14 residues. Trimming removed 6 bases from V and 4 bases from J, with 15 bases in between. This CDR3 reads CASSSSDASTEAFL. In DNA form, the CDR3 reads TGTGCCAGCAGCTCTTCCGATGCGAGCACTGAAGCTTTCTTA.

With regard to this clonotype: Since a much larger clone is just one base distant, this may be a read error. The chain joins TRBV14 to TRBJ2-7; D is possibly TRBD1 or TRBD2 (5 bases each). In germline, CDR1 is SGHDN, CDR2 FVKESK. The length of the CDR3 is 12 residues. CDR3 amino acids: CASRHQTRDLYF. The DNA for the CDR3 is TGTGCCAGCCGCCACCAGACCCGGGACCTGTACTTC.

V and J are TRBV11-3 and TRBJ2-2; 10 bases are a match to TRBD2. The CDR3 has 19 amino acids. With 4 bases clipped from V and 5 bases from J, the junction kept 16 bases outside the gene matches. Per the germline V gene, CDR1 is SGHNT and CDR2 is YENEEA. CDR3 DNA: TGTGCCAGCAGCTCCCCCGAAGTAGCGGGAGGACCGGAGACCGGGGAGCTGTTTTTT. Amino acid sequence: CASSSPEVAGGPETGELFF.

In the case of this clonotype: A much more abundant neighbour one base away suggests this may be a read error. The chain links TRBV4-3 to TRBJ2-3, with TRBD2 matching over 11 bases. The CDR3 consists of 18 residues. The germline V gene encodes CDR1 LGHNA and CDR2 YSLEER. CDR3: CANSLLPSTSGTTDTQYF. The CDR3 nucleotides read TGCGCCAACAGCCTTCTCCCCTCGACTAGCGGGACGACAGATACGCAGTATTTT.

This clonotype appeared many times. The chain uses TRBV5-4 and TRBJ2-1; maybe TRBD2 (6 bases). The CDR3 is 13 amino acids. V was pared by 4 bases and J by 9 bases, with 14 bases between. Germline V gene sequence: CDR1 SGHNT, CDR2 YYREEE (reference sequence). The CDR3 DNA reads TGTGCCAGCAGCCGAGGTAGGAGGGCTGAGCAGTTCTTC. It is translated as CASSRGRRAEQFF.

This clonotype has a count of ten or more. The chain combines TRBV11-2 with TRBJ2-2; 8 positions match TRBD2. The CDR3 runs 17 residues. The V gene end was trimmed by 2 bases and the J gene end by 6 bases; junction bases not matched to a gene: 11. Germline V gene sequence: CDR1 SGHAT, CDR2 FQNNGV. The CDR3 DNA is TGTGCCAGCAGCTTAATGGGGGCCGGGGGGGCCTCCGGGGAGCTGTTTTTT. This gives the protein CASSLMGAGGASGELFF. Looking up the rest from reference TRBV11-2 and TRBJ2-2 gives the full variable domain: EAGVAQSPRYKIIEKRQSVAFWCNPISGHATLYWYQQILGQGPKLLIQFQNNGVVDDSQLPKDRFSAERLKGVDSTLKIQPAKLEDSAVYLCASSLMGAGGASGELFFGEGSRLTVL.

This clonotype was observed many times. The genes are TRBV29-1 and TRBJ2-7; 11 positions agree with TRBD2. This CDR3 region has 14 residues. The germline V gene encodes CDR1 SQVTM and CDR2 ANQGSEA. The V gene end was trimmed by 7 bases and the J gene end by 4 bases; junction bases not matched to a gene: 9. The CDR3 sequence is CSALLAGESYEQYF. The DNA for the CDR3 is TGCAGCGCCCTACTAGCGGGGGAGTCTTACGAGCAGTACTTC.

In the case of this clonotype: One end of the junction is discordant with germline, which a read error may explain. The chain uses TRBV11-2 and TRBJ2-6; 8 positions agree with TRBD1. The CDR3 consists of 17 residues. The germline V gene has CDR1 SGHAT and CDR2 FQNNGV. Here the CDR3 DNA reads TGTGCCGGCAGGATAGGACAGGGCGCTGCTGGGGCCAACGTCCTGACTTTC. Protein sequence: CAGRIGQGAAGANVLTF.

This clonotype appeared many times. The chain employs TRBV6-1 and TRBJ2-1, with D possibly being TRBD1 (6 bases). The V and J ends lost 2 bases and 7 bases respectively, with 9 bases between them. The CDR3 covers 13 residues. Germline CDR1 and CDR2: MNHNS and SASEGT. The CDR3 reads CASSEPQGNEQFF. Here the CDR3 DNA reads TGTGCCAGCAGTGAACCCCAGGGGAATGAGCAGTTCTTC.

About this clonotype itself: Relative to the germline gene, one junction end is altered; a read error may explain this. The V gene is TRBV4-1, the J gene TRBJ2-2; either TRBD1 or TRBD2 may supply D (7 bases each). The germline V gene encodes CDR1 MGHRA and CDR2 YSYEKL. The CDR3 covers 15 residues. The CDR3 loop reads CASSLQGGGSGELFF. DNA of the CDR3: TGCGCCAGTAGCCTCCAGGGGGGGGGCTCCGGGGAGCTGTTTTTT.

To note about this clonotype: This could be a read error, since a much larger clone is one nucleotide away. The conserved phenylalanine or tryptophan is not found at the CDR3 terminus, so this likely reflects a read error. The rearrangement joins TRBV29-1 to TRBJ2-1, with 11 positions matching TRBD2. Unmatched junction bases numbered 7, after V lost 3 bases and J lost 9 bases. The germline V gene encodes CDR1 SQVTM and CDR2 ANQGSEA. The length of the CDR3 is 14 residues. The CDR3 loop is CSVDSGRALVEQFL. In nucleotides, the CDR3 is TGCAGCGTTGATAGCGGGAGGGCCCTGGTTGAGCAGTTCTTA.

As to this clonotype: A single base separates this from a much larger clone, so it may be a read error. The chain couples TRBV10-3 to TRBJ2-1; 7 bases line up with TRBD1. The CDR3 covers 16 residues. J gave up 6 bases and V 2 bases, and 10 bases lay outside the gene matches. Germline V lookup: CDR1 ENHRY, CDR2 SYGVKD. CDR3 residues: CAISEPRQGTVNEQFF. CDR3 coding DNA: TGTGCCATCAGTGAGCCGAGACAGGGAACGGTCAATGAGCAGTTCTTC.

Remarks on this clonotype: Here the CDR3 omits its conserved ending phenylalanine or tryptophan, so a read error is the likely source. The chain uses TRBV19 and TRBJ2-1, with D perhaps TRBD2 (5 bases). Trimming pared 6 bases from V and 9 bases from J, leaving 12 bases between. The CDR3 extends over 12 amino acids. Germline lookup yields CDR1 LNHDA and CDR2 SQIVND (reference sequence). The CDR3 nucleotides read TGTGCCAGTAGCGGGGTCCGGGGTGAGCAGTTCGTC. Translation gives CASSGVRGEQFV.

A word on this clonotype: This clone may be a read error of a much larger clone one base away. The chain carries TRBV29-1 and TRBJ2-3, with no clear D. Germline V gene data show CDR1 as SQVTM and CDR2 as ANQGSEA. This CDR3 comprises 10 residues. V shed 3 bases and J shed 6 bases, with 4 bases lying between them. The CDR3 DNA follows: TGCAGCGTTGACGTGGATACGCAGTATTTT. Translated, it gives CSVDVDTQYF.

This sequence joins TRBV11-1 and TRBJ1-2; D gene uncertain. The V gene lost 6 bases and the J gene lost 6 bases, with 14 bases spanning the gap. This CDR3 spans 13 amino acids. The germline gives CDR1 SGHAT, CDR2 FQDESV (reference sequence). The CDR3 sequence: CASSQTGFNGYTF. DNA for the CDR3: TGTGCCAGCAGTCAAACCGGGTTTAATGGCTACACCTTC.

This clonotype was seen once. One end of the junction fails to match germline, which may point to a read error. V usage is TRBV4-3 and J usage is TRBJ1-1; D perhaps matches TRBD1 (5 bases). Germline V CDR1 and CDR2: LGHNA, YSLEER. This CDR3 contains 16 residues. CDR3 DNA: TGCGCCAGTAGCCTAAGGTGGGGGTCGCTGAACACTGAAGCTTTCTTT. Translation gives CASSLRWGSLNTEAFF.

The chain carries TRBV28 and TRBJ2-5; 7 bases line up with TRBD1. The CDR3 runs to 16 residues. Germline lookup yields CDR1 MDHEN and CDR2 SYDVKM. Losses at the gene ends were 3 bases for V and 3 bases for J; bases not matched to a gene: 10. The CDR3 coding sequence is TGTGCCAGCAGTTTCCTCCGCCGAGGGGGCGAAGAGACCCAGTACTTC. It codes for CASSFLRRGGEETQYF. Full variable domain (missing parts from reference TRBV28 and TRBJ2-5): DVKVTQSSRYLVKRTGEKVFLECVQDMDHENMFWYRQDPGLGLRLIYFSYDVKMKEKGDIPEGYSVSREKKERFSLILESASTNQTSMYLCASSFLRRGGEETQYFGPGTRLLVL.

Details on this clonotype: A much more abundant neighbour one base away suggests this may be a read error. The rearrangement uses TRBV5-4 and TRBJ2-5; 7 positions match TRBD1. The CDR3 length is 13 residues. With 7 bases clipped from V and 3 bases from J, the junction kept 6 bases outside the gene matches. CDR1 and CDR2 (germline): SGHNT, YYREEE (reference sequence). CDR3 region: CASGEQGKETQYF. CDR3 coding DNA: TGTGCCAGCGGCGAACAGGGGAAAGAGACCCAGTACTTC. Looking up the rest from reference TRBV5-4 and TRBJ2-5 gives the full variable domain: ETGVTQSPTHLIKTRGQQVTLRCSSQSGHNTVSWYQQALGQGPQFIFQYYREEENGRGNFPPRFSGLQFPNYSSELNVNALELDDSALYLCASGEQGKETQYFGPGTRLLVL.

Of note for this clonotype: It may be a read error: a sequence one base away is much more abundant. In DNA form, the CDR3 reads TGCAGCGTCGCATCCACGTCCTACGAGCAGTACTTC. It is translated as CSVASTSYEQYF. The chain carries TRBV29-1 and TRBJ2-7; D is ambiguous. CDR1 is SQVTM, CDR2 ANQGSEA, per germline. The CDR3 is made up of 12 amino acids. V dropped 6 bases and J dropped 1 base, with 10 bases sitting between them.